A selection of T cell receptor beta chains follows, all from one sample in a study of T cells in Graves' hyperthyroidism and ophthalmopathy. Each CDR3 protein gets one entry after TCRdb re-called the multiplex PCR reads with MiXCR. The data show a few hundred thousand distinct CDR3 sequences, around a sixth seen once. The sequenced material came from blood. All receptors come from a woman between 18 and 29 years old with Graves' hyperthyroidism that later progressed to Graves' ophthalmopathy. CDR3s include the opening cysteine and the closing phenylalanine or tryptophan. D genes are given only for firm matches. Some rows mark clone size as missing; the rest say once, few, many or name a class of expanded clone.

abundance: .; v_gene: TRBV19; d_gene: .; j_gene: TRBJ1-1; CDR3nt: TGTGCCAGTAGAGACAACCATGATTTGAACACTGAAGCTTTCTTT; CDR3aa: CASRDNHDLNTEAFF
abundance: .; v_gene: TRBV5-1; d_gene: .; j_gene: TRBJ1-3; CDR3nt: TGCGCCAGCAGCTTGCATTGGGGCGGGCACACCATATATTTT; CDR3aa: CASSLHWGGHTIYF
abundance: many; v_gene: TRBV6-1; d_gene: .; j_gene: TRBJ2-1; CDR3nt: TGTGCCAGCAGTATTAGCAGGGGGGCGTCGTACAATGAGCAGTTCTTC; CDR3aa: CASSISRGASYNEQFF
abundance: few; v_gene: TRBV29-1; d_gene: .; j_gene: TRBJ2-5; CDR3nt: TGCAGCGCCCCAAGGGGGGGGGGGGGCCAAGAGACCCAGTACTTC; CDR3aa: CSAPRGGGGQETQYF
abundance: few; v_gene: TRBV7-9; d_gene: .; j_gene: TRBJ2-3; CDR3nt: TGCGCCAGCAGCCAACCCATGGATACGCAGTATTTT; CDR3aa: CASSQPMDTQYF
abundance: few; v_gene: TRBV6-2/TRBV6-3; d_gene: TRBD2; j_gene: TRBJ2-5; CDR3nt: TGTGCCAGCAGTTACTCGACTAGCGGGAGTTGGGAGACCCAGTACTTC; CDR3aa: CASSYSTSGSWETQYF
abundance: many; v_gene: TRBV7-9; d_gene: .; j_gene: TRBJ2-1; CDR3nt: TGTGCCAGCAGCTCAACGGGTCCGTCCTACAATGAGCAGTTCTTC; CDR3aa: CASSSTGPSYNEQFF
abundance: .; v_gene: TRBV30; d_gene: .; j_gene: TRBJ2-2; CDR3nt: TGTGCCTGGAGTAGGATAGGCAGGGCCGGGGAGCTGTTTTTT; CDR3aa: CAWSRIGRAGELFF
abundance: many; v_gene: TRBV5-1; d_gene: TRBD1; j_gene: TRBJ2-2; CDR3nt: TGCGCCAGCAGCTCAGGGACAGGGACCACCGGGGAGCTGTTTTTT; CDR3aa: CASSSGTGTTGELFF
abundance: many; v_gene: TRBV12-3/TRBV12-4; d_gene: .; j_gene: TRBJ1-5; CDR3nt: TGTGCCAGCAGCCCAACATTGCCCGCCCTCAATCAGCCCCAGCATTTT; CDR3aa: CASSPTLPALNQPQHF
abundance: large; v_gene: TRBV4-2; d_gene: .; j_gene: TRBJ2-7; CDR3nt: TGTGCCAGCAGCCAAGCAGAGGGCCTAGATGGTAGGGAGCAGTACTTC; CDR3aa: CASSQAEGLDGREQYF
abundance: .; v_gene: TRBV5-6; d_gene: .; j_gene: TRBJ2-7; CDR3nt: TGTGCCAGCAGCTTGGACCAAACCCACTACGAGCAGTACTTC; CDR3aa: CASSLDQTHYEQYF
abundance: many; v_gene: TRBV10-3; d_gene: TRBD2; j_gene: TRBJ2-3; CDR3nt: TGTGCCACCAAGACTAGCGGGAGAGGTGGTACGCAGTATTTT; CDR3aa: CATKTSGRGGTQYF
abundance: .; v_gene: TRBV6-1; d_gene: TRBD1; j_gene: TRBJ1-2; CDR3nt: TGTGCCGTCCAGGGGGCGATAAACTATGGCTACACCTTC; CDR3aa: CAVQGAINYGYTF
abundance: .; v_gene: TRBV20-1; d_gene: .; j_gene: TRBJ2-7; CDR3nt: TGCAGTGCTAGCCGTCTAGCGATCGAGCAGTACTTC; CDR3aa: CSASRLAIEQYF
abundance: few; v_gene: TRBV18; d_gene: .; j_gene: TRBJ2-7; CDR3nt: TGTGCCAGCTCACCAAGGGGGAACGAACAGCACTTC; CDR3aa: CASSPRGNEQHF
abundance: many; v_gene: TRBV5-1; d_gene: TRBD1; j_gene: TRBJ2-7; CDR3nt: TGCGCCAGCAGCCGGCGACCGGGACAGGGGAAATTGTCCTACGAGCAGTACTTC; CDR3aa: CASSRRPGQGKLSYEQYF
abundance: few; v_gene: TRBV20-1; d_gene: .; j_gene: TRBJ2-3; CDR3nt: TGCAGTGCTAGTGGAGCGGTTAGCACAGATACGCAGTATTTT; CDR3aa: CSASGAVSTDTQYF
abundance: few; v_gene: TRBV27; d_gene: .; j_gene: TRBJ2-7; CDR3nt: TGTGCCAGCAGTTTATCAGCCTCCCGGCAGTCCTACGAGCAGTACTTC; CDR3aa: CASSLSASRQSYEQYF
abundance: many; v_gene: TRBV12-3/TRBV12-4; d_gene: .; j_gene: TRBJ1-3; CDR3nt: TGTGCCAGCAGTTTGTCAGGGAGCTCTGGAAACACCATATATTTT; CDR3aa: CASSLSGSSGNTIYF
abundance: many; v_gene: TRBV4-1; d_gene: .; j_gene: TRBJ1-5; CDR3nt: TGCGCCAGCAGCCAAGATCGGCGATACGGGCAGCCCCAGCATTTT; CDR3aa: CASSQDRRYGQPQHF
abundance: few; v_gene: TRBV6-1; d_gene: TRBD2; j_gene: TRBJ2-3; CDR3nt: TGTGCCAGCAGGACTAGCGGGAGGATCGCAGATACGCAGTATTTT; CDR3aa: CASRTSGRIADTQYF
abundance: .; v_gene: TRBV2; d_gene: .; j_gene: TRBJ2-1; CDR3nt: TGTGCCAGCAGCGCGACCAGCTCAACCTCCTTTTCTTCCTACAATGAGCAGTTCTTC; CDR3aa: CASSATSSTSFSSYNEQFF
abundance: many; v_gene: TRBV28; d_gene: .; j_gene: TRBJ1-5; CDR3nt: TGTGCCAGCGCCAGCGCAGGGTTAGGCAATCAGCCCCAGCATTTT; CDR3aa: CASASAGLGNQPQHF
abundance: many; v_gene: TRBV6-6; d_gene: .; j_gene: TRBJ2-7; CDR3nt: TGTGCCAGCAGTTACTCCCAGGCGGGTTACGAGCAGTACTTC; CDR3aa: CASSYSQAGYEQYF
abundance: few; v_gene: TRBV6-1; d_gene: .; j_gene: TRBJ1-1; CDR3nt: TGTGCCAGCAGTGTAATCCAGAATCTGAACACTGAAGCTTTCTTT; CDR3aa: CASSVIQNLNTEAFF
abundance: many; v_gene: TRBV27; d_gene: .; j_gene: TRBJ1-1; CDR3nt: TGTGCCAGCAGTTTGCTGGGACCGGGATATGGTCCTGAAGCTTTCTTT; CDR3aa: CASSLLGPGYGPEAFF
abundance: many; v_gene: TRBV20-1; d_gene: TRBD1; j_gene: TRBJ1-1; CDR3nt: TGCAGTGCGCGGACAGGGGGCGCGAACACTGAAGCTTTCTTT; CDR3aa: CSARTGGANTEAFF
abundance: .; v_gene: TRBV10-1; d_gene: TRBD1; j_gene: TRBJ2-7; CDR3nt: TGCGCCAGCAGTGAGACAGGGGGTAACGAGCAGTACTTC; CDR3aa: CASSETGGNEQYF
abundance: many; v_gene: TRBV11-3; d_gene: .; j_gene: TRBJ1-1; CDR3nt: TGTGCCAGCAGCTCCCGGGGGGACAATGAAGCTTTCTTT; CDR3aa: CASSSRGDNEAFF
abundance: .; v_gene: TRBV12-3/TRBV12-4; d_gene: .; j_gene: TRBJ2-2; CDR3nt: TGTGCCAGCAGTTTAGTCCGGGGTTTGGGGGAGCTGTTTTTT; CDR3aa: CASSLVRGLGELFF
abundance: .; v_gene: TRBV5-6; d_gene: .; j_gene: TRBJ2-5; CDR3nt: TGTGCCAGCAGCTTGGTGAGCGTAGAGACCCAGTACTTC; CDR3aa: CASSLVSVETQYF
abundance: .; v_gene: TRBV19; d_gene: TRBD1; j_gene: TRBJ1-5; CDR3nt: TGTGCCAGTAGAAGACAGGGGATGAGCAATCAGCCCCAGCATTTT; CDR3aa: CASRRQGMSNQPQHF
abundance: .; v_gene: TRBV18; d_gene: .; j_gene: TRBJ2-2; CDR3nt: TGTGCCAGCTCACCACTGGGACTCCTTAACACCGGGGAGCTGTTTTTT; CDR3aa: CASSPLGLLNTGELFF
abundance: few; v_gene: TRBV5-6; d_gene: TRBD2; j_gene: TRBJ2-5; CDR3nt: TGTGCCAGCAGCTTAAGCTACTTGGGAGCGGGAGGAGAGGAGACCCAGTACTTC; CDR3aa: CASSLSYLGAGGEETQYF
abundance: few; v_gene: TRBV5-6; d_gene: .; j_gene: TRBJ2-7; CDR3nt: TGTGCCAGCAGCTTGGTTGCGTCCTACGAGCAGTACTTC; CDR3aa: CASSLVASYEQYF
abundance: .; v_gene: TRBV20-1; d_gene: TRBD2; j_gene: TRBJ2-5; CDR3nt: TGCAGTGCTAGAGGCGGGAGGGCCGATAGGGAGACCCAGTACTTC; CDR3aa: CSARGGRADRETQYF
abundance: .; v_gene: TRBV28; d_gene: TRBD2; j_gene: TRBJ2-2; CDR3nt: TGTGCCAGCAGAAGACTAGCGGGAGTGAACACCGGGGAGCTGTTTTTT; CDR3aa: CASRRLAGVNTGELFF
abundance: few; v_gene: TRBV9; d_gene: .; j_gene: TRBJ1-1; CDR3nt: TGTGCCAGCAGCGTAGGGGCCGGGACCCAGAACACTGAAGCTTTCTTT; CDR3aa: CASSVGAGTQNTEAFF
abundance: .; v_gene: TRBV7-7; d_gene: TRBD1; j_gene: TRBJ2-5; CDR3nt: TGTGCTAGCAGCTCAGCCGTCCTGATTCCGGGACAGGCCCTCCAAGAGACCCAGTACTTC; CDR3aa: CASSSAVLIPGQALQETQYF
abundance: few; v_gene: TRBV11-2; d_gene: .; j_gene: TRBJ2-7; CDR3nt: TGTGCCAGCAGCTTAGATTGGTTCGGCACCGAGCAGTACTTC; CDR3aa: CASSLDWFGTEQYF
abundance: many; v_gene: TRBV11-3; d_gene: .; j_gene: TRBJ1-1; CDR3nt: TGTGCCAGCAGCCAGGGATATAGCACTGAAGCTTTCTTT; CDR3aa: CASSQGYSTEAFF
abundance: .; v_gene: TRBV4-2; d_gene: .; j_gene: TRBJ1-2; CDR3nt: TGTGCCAGCAGCCAAGAAAGGGGAGCTAACTATGGCTACACCTTC; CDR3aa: CASSQERGANYGYTF
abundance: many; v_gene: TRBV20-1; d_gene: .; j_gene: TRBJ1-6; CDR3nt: TGCAGTGCTAGAGATCTGCGGGGGAATTCACCCCTCCACTTT; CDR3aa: CSARDLRGNSPLHF
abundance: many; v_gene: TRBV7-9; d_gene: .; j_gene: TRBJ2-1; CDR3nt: TGTGCCAGCAGCTTAGGTCCCGATGAGCAGTTCTTC; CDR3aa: CASSLGPDEQFF
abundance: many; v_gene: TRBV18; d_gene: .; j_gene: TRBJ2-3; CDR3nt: TGTGCCAGCTCAAGATTTCGGTTGTCAGGGTATGGAGATACGCAGTATTTT; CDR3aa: CASSRFRLSGYGDTQYF
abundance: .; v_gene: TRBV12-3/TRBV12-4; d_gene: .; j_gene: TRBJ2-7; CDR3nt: TGTGCCAGCAGTTGGGCAAACAGGGTAGCCTACGAGCAGTACTTC; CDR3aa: CASSWANRVAYEQYF
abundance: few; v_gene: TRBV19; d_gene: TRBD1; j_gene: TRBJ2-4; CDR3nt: TGTGCCAGTAGTGAGACAGGGGCCGTCATTCAGTACTTC; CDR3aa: CASSETGAVIQYF
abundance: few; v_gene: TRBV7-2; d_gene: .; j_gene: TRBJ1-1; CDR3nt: TGTGCCAGCAGCCAGGGTCCCATGAACACTGAAGCTTTCTTT; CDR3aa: CASSQGPMNTEAFF
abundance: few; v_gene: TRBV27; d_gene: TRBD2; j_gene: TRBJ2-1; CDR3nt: TGTGCCAGCAGAGAGGCTAGCGGGGGGGTTTATGAGCAGTTCTTC; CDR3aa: CASREASGGVYEQFF
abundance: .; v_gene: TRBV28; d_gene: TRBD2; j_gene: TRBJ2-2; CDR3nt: TGTGCCAGCAGTTTTTGGGGACTAGCGATCACCGGGGAGCTGTTTTTT; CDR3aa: CASSFWGLAITGELFF
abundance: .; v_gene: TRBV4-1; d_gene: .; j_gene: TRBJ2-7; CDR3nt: TGCGCCAGCAGCCCTACGCCGGGACATGGGCGTCCCGAGCAGTACTTC; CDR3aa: CASSPTPGHGRPEQYF